This entry lists 17 T cell receptor beta chains sequenced from one sample in a study of T cells in Graves' hyperthyroidism and ophthalmopathy. TCR beta CDR3 sequences were amplified from RNA transcripts. Researchers ran a first-round RT-PCR on the TCR CDR3 using the HTBI primer set. TCRdb re-called the multiplex PCR reads with MiXCR, one entry per CDR3 protein. This table has around 300,000 distinct CDR3 sequences, about 13% appearing once. Specimen: blood. The receptors here all came from a woman aged 35 to 49 with Graves' hyperthyroidism.

This clonotype was detected ten times or more. The chain carries TRBV27 and TRBJ2-7; D might be TRBD2 (6 bases). The germline CDR1 and CDR2 sequences are MNHEY and SMNVEV (reference sequence). Trimming took off 6 bases at V and 5 bases at J, with 14 bases between the two ends. The CDR3 consists of 13 residues. CDR3 DNA sequence: TGTGCCAGCAGGCAGCTGCGGGGTGACGAGCAGTACTTC. This encodes CASRQLRGDEQYF.

This clonotype was picked up many times. The chain has TRBV7-9 and TRBJ1-5; D uncertain. The germline V gene has CDR1 SEHNR and CDR2 FQNEAQ (reference sequence). The length of the CDR3 is 14 residues. Trimming removed 4 bases at V and 4 bases at J, with 11 bases between. This CDR3 reads CASSSSARNQPQHF. DNA for the CDR3: TGTGCCAGCAGCTCTTCGGCTAGGAATCAGCCCCAGCATTTT.

This clonotype was seen a few times. J is TRBJ2-2 and V is TRBV7-9; D is unclear. The V gene's germline CDR1 is SEHNR and CDR2 FQNEAQ (reference sequence). CDR3 length: 13 residues. V was shortened by 5 bases and J by 8 bases, with 12 bases between the two germline ends. CDR3 DNA sequence: TGTGCCAGCAGCAACCCAACGAAAGGGGAGCTGTTTTTT. Its protein is CASSNPTKGELFF.

This clonotype was observed at least ten times. V gene TRBV12-3 or TRBV12-4 combines with J gene TRBJ1-3; D remains unclear. V lost 0 bases and J 5 bases, leaving 8 bases between the germline ends. CDR3 length: 14 residues. CDR3 sequence (DNA): TGTGCCAGCAGTTTAGCAGACTTTCGAAACACCATATATTTT. Protein sequence: CASSLADFRNTIYF.

This clonotype was detected many times. The genes are TRBV29-1 and TRBJ2-1; D unclear. The CDR3 is 11 residues long. CDR1 is SQVTM, CDR2 ANQGSEA, per germline. Trimming cost V 6 bases and J 0 bases, with 3 bases left between them. DNA of the CDR3: TGCAGCGTCCTCTCCTACAATGAGCAGTTCTTC. Amino acid sequence: CSVLSYNEQFF.

This clonotype was detected only a few times. V and J are TRBV7-9 and TRBJ1-2, with TRBD1 as a possible D gene (5 bases). Trimming stripped 5 bases from V and 5 bases from J, with 18 bases between. Per the germline V gene, CDR1 is SEHNR and CDR2 is FQNEAQ (reference sequence). The CDR3 sequence is 15 residues long. For the CDR3, the DNA is TGTGCCAGCAGCCGCTTCCGGGACGGATTATATGGCTACACCTTC. Residues: CASSRFRDGLYGYTF.

Details on this clonotype: This may arise from a read error, as a much more abundant clone is one base away. V is TRBV13 and J is TRBJ1-1; 9 positions match TRBD1. Germline V CDR1 and CDR2: PRHDT, FYEKMQ (reference sequence). The CDR3 consists of 15 residues. This chain's CDR3 is CASSSPGQGFTVAFF. CDR3 DNA sequence: TGTGCCAGCAGCTCTCCGGGACAGGGATTCACTGTAGCTTTCTTT.

This clonotype came up many times. The chain has TRBV6-1 and TRBJ2-5; 9 bases are a match to TRBD1. The trim removed 7 bases at V and 5 bases at J, leaving 14 bases unmatched. The CDR3 length is 16 residues. Germline V gene data show CDR1 as MNHNS and CDR2 as SASEGT. This CDR3 is CASTNQGQGPRETQYF. The CDR3 DNA is TGTGCCAGCACCAACCAGGGACAGGGCCCGAGGGAGACCCAGTACTTC.

The sample holds a few counts of this clonotype. The V call is TRBV10-3, the J call TRBJ2-7; possible D gene TRBD1, 5 bases. Germline V gene sequence: CDR1 ENHRY, CDR2 SYGVKD. Trimming stripped 6 bases from V and 6 bases from J, with 12 bases between. This CDR3 region has 12 residues. The CDR3, as DNA: TGTGCCATCAGGAAGACAGTTTTCGAGCAGTACTTC. This codes for CAIRKTVFEQYF.

As for this clonotype: This could be a read error, since a much larger clone is one nucleotide away. The rearrangement uses TRBV3-1 and TRBJ2-2, with D tentatively TRBD1 (5 bases). This CDR3 region has 15 residues. V lost 5 bases and J 3 bases, leaving 13 bases between the germline ends. CDR1 and CDR2 (germline): LGHDT, YNNKEL (reference sequence). Here the CDR3 DNA reads TGTGCCAGCAGCAGGGGTATGGAGTACACCGGGGAGCTGTTTTTT. Residues: CASSRGMEYTGELFF.

In its sample, this clonotype was seen many times. The J gene is TRBJ1-5, the V gene TRBV19; no definite D call. The CDR3 runs 15 residues. The germline V gene encodes CDR1 LNHDA and CDR2 SQIVND (reference sequence). V gave up 3 bases and J gave up 7 bases, with 16 bases separating them. In nucleotides, the CDR3 is TGTGCCAGTAGTATCCCCGGGGAAATTGGACAGCCCCAGCATTTT. Its translation: CASSIPGEIGQPQHF.

The chain carries TRBV5-8 and TRBJ1-3, with D uncertain. Germline V gene lookup returns CDR1 SGHTS and CDR2 YDEGEE. The V end lost 1 base, the J end lost 0 bases, and 8 bases lay between the germline ends. The CDR3 contains 15 residues. The CDR3 loop reads CASSLMGISGNTIYF. DNA for the CDR3: TGTGCCAGCAGCTTGATGGGAATCTCTGGAAACACCATATATTTT.

This clonotype has a count of ten or more. The chain recombines TRBV6-1 with TRBJ2-5; D remains unclear. V dropped 2 bases and J dropped 6 bases, with 13 bases sitting between them. Looked up from germline, CDR1 is MNHNS and CDR2 is SASEGT. There are 14 residues in the CDR3. CDR3 DNA: TGTGCCAGCAGTGAACCGCTCGAAATGAAGACCCAGTACTTC. Amino acids: CASSEPLEMKTQYF.

The table lists this clonotype with many counts. This rearrangement joins TRBV7-8 to TRBJ1-1, with D perhaps matching TRBD1 (6 bases). Germline V CDR1 and CDR2: SGHVS, FQNEAQ. This CDR3 is built from 15 residues. Trimming pared 1 base from V and 0 bases from J, leaving 9 bases between. The CDR3 sequence: CASSLGGQLNTEAFF. In DNA form, the CDR3 reads TGTGCCAGCAGCTTAGGTGGACAGTTGAACACTGAAGCTTTCTTT. The variable domain in full, completed from reference TRBV7-8 and TRBJ1-1, reads GAGVSQSPRYKVAKRGQDVALRCDPISGHVSLFWYQQALGQGPEFLTYFQNEAQLDKSGLPSDRFFAERPEGSVSTLKIQRTQQEDSAVYLCASSLGGQLNTEAFFGQGTRLTVV.

Many counts were recorded for this clonotype. The V call is TRBV10-3, the J call TRBJ2-5; 7 nucleotides agree with TRBD1. The length of the CDR3 is 14 residues. With V trimmed by 8 bases and J by 0 bases, 6 bases remained unmatched. The germline V gene encodes CDR1 ENHRY and CDR2 SYGVKD. In nucleotides, the CDR3 is TGTGCCATCGGGCGACAGGGCAACCAAGAGACCCAGTACTTC. Residues: CAIGRQGNQETQYF.

This clonotype has at least ten counts. The chain recombines TRBV7-9 with TRBJ2-3, with D possibly TRBD2 on 5 matching bases. Germline values: CDR1 SEHNR, CDR2 FQNEAQ (reference sequence). The CDR3 sequence is 17 residues long. Trimming left V 6 bases short and J 3 bases short, with 22 bases between. CDR3 nucleotides: TGTGCCAGCAGGAACCCCCCCGGGCGGGCGGCGACAGATACGCAGTATTTT. Translation gives CASRNPPGRAATDTQYF.

This clonotype was counted between two and nine times. A much larger clone lies a single base off, so this may be a read error. The chain employs TRBV11-3 and TRBJ2-1; 14 bases align to TRBD2. The CDR3 length is 16 residues. Per the germline V gene, CDR1 is SGHNT and CDR2 is YENEEA. CDR3 sequence (DNA): TGTGCCGGCAGCTTAGAGCCGACTAGCGGGAGGGCCCGGCAGTTCTTC. It encodes CAGSLEPTSGRARQFF.